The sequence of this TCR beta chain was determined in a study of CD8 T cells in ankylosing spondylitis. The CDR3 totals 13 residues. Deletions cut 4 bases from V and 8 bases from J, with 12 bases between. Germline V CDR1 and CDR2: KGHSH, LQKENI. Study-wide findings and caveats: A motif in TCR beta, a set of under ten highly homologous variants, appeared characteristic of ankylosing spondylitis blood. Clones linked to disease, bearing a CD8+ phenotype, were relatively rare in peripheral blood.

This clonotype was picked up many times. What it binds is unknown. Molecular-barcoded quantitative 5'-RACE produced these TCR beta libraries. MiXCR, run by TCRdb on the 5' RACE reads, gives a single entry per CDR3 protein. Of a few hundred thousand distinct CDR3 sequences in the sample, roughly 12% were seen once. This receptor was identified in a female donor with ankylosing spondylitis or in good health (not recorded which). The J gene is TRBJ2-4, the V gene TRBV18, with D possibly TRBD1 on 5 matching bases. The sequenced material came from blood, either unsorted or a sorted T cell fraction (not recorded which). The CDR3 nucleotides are TGTGCCAGCTCACGCCAGGGCTCCGACATTCAGTACTTC. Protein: CASSRQGSDIQYF.